These 2 T cell receptor beta chains share one sample of origin, sequenced in a study of early T cells in non-severe SARS-CoV-2 infection (dated by TCRdb to the early 2020s). Receptors were amplified or captured by 5' RACE. TCRdb lists the instrument as NextSeq 500. TCRdb trimmed public reads at Q25 via fastp, called clones via MiXCR and kept in-frame beta chains. Duplicate CDR3 protein sequences are folded into a single record with the most common DNA and genes. The table for this sample lists 50,000 to 70,000 distinct CDR3 sequences; roughly an eighth of them were counted only once. Around 1.4% of the sample comes from the top ten. Sequencing was carried out using whole blood. The origin of the receptors is an adult who was a healthcare worker with PCR-confirmed SARS-CoV-2 infection or an uninfected control (not recorded which).

Ten or more counts support this clonotype. The V call is TRBV12-5, the J call TRBJ2-5; 8 bases align to TRBD1. CDR1 LGHNT and CDR2 FRNRAP come from the germline V gene. This CDR3 is 16 amino acids long. V trimming: 4 bases; J trimming: 4 bases; junction bases outside the gene matches: 11. The CDR3 coding sequence is TGTGCTAGTGGTTCCCAAAAAAGGACAGGGAGAGAGACCCAGTACTTC. Translated: CASGSQKRTGRETQYF. The variable domain in full, completed from reference TRBV12-5 and TRBJ2-5, reads DARVTQTPRHKVTEMGQEVTMRCQPILGHNTVFWYRQTMMQGLELLAYFRNRAPLDDSGMPKDRFSAEMPDATLATLKIQPSEPRDSAVYFCASGSQKRTGRETQYFGPGTRLLVL.

This clonotype was counted at least ten times. The chain joins TRBV30 to TRBJ1-2; 10 nucleotides line up with TRBD1. The CDR3 consists of 15 residues. CDR1 and CDR2 (germline): GTSNPN, SVGIG (reference sequence). V gave up 6 bases and J gave up 5 bases; unmatched junction bases: 12. Here the CDR3 reads CACPSATGGFYGYTF. In DNA, the CDR3 is TGTGCCTGTCCGTCAGCGACAGGGGGCTTTTATGGCTACACCTTC. Full variable domain (outside the CDR3, taken from reference TRBV30 and TRBJ1-2): SQTIHQWPATLVQPVGSPLSLECTVEGTSNPNLYWYRQAAGRGLQLLFYSVGIGQISSEVPQNLSASRPQDRQFILSSKKLLLSDSGFYLCACPSATGGFYGYTFGSGTRLTVV.